The rows below give T cell receptor beta chains drawn from one sample of a study of T cells in Graves' hyperthyroidism and ophthalmopathy. TCRdb reanalysed the multiplex PCR reads using MiXCR and keeps one entry per CDR3 protein. Among around 450,000 distinct CDR3 sequences listed, approximately 14% were seen once. The sequenced material came from blood. Receptors originate from a woman under 30 with Graves' hyperthyroidism. Each CDR3 is given with its conserved first and last residue. A D gene is named only where the DNA matches it firmly. Where a row states a size, it is once, few, many or the class of an expanded clone; other rows omit it.

J gene: TRBJ2-7; clone size: few; D gene: .; CDR3 length: 14; V gene: TRBV4-1; CDR3 DNA: TGCGCCAGCAGCCAAGATGACGGTTCCTACGAGCAGTACTTC; CDR3 protein: CASSQDDGSYEQYF
J gene: TRBJ2-7; clone size: many; D gene: .; CDR3 length: 14; V gene: TRBV4-1; CDR3 DNA: TGCGCCAGCAGCCCGAGCGAAGGTGGCTACGAGCAGTACTTC; CDR3 protein: CASSPSEGGYEQYF
J gene: TRBJ2-3; clone size: .; D gene: .; CDR3 length: 15; V gene: TRBV6-4; CDR3 DNA: TGTGCCAGCAGTGGAAACTACGGGGCCACAGATACGCAGTATTTT; CDR3 protein: CASSGNYGATDTQYF
J gene: TRBJ2-1; clone size: .; D gene: TRBD1; CDR3 length: 15; V gene: TRBV19; CDR3 DNA: TGTGCCAGTAGTATACGGGCAGGGGGCACAAATGAGCAGTTCTTC; CDR3 protein: CASSIRAGGTNEQFF
J gene: TRBJ1-4; clone size: many; D gene: .; CDR3 length: 14; V gene: TRBV27; CDR3 DNA: TGTGCCAGCAGTTCGACAGGCTGGAATGAAAAACTGTTTTTT; CDR3 protein: CASSSTGWNEKLFF
J gene: TRBJ2-5; clone size: many; D gene: .; CDR3 length: 14; V gene: TRBV7-2; CDR3 DNA: TGTGCCAGCACCCCACCGGGACTTCAAGAGACCCAGTACTTC; CDR3 protein: CASTPPGLQETQYF
J gene: TRBJ2-5; clone size: many; D gene: .; CDR3 length: 13; V gene: TRBV12-3/TRBV12-4; CDR3 DNA: TGTGCCAGCAGCTACGACCACCAGAAGACCCAGTACTTC; CDR3 protein: CASSYDHQKTQYF
J gene: TRBJ1-2; clone size: many; D gene: .; CDR3 length: 15; V gene: TRBV5-1; CDR3 DNA: TGCGCCAGCAGCGCCCGATTACAGGAGAACTATGGCTACACCTTC; CDR3 protein: CASSARLQENYGYTF
J gene: TRBJ1-1; clone size: many; D gene: .; CDR3 length: 16; V gene: TRBV3-1; CDR3 DNA: TGTGCCAGCAGCCAAGATACGGCACGGGTAAACACTGAAGCTTTCTTT; CDR3 protein: CASSQDTARVNTEAFF
J gene: TRBJ2-7; clone size: few; D gene: .; CDR3 length: 12; V gene: TRBV5-1; CDR3 DNA: TGCGCCAGCAACCAGGGTCCCTACGAGCAGTACTTC; CDR3 protein: CASNQGPYEQYF
J gene: TRBJ2-7; clone size: .; D gene: .; CDR3 length: 14; V gene: TRBV28; CDR3 DNA: TGTGCCAGCAGTTTACTCAGACAGGTTGACAAGCAGTACTTC; CDR3 protein: CASSLLRQVDKQYF
J gene: TRBJ2-2; clone size: once; D gene: TRBD2; CDR3 length: 15; V gene: TRBV7-2; CDR3 DNA: TGTGCCAGCCGAAATCGAGCGGGAGGGCACGGGGAGCTGTTTTTT; CDR3 protein: CASRNRAGGHGELFF
J gene: TRBJ2-2; clone size: few; D gene: TRBD1; CDR3 length: 14; V gene: TRBV29-1; CDR3 DNA: TGCAGCGTTTGGGACAGGGGATTCACCGGGGAGCTGTTTTTT; CDR3 protein: CSVWDRGFTGELFF
J gene: TRBJ1-2; clone size: .; D gene: TRBD1; CDR3 length: 14; V gene: TRBV10-3; CDR3 DNA: TGTGCCATCAGTGAGGGACAGGCTAGCTATGGCTACACCTTC; CDR3 protein: CAISEGQASYGYTF
J gene: TRBJ1-6; clone size: .; D gene: TRBD1; CDR3 length: 20; V gene: TRBV6-6; CDR3 DNA: TGTGCCAGCAGTTACCTTCAATTTACTGGGGACAGGGGGCGCGATTCACCCCTCCACTTT; CDR3 protein: CASSYLQFTGDRGRDSPLHF
J gene: TRBJ2-5; clone size: many; D gene: TRBD2; CDR3 length: 15; V gene: TRBV7-9; CDR3 DNA: TGTGCCAGCAGTTCCTTCGCGGGAGGTACGGAGACCCAGTACTTC; CDR3 protein: CASSSFAGGTETQYF
J gene: TRBJ1-5; clone size: few; D gene: .; CDR3 length: 14; V gene: TRBV28; CDR3 DNA: TGTGCCAGCAGTTTGGGGGGCCATCATCAGCCCCAGCATTTT; CDR3 protein: CASSLGGHHQPQHF
J gene: TRBJ1-2; clone size: .; D gene: .; CDR3 length: 13; V gene: TRBV3-1; CDR3 DNA: TGTGCCAGCAGCCGACAGAACCTCTATGGCTACACCTTC; CDR3 protein: CASSRQNLYGYTF
J gene: TRBJ1-4; clone size: many; D gene: TRBD1; CDR3 length: 15; V gene: TRBV20-1; CDR3 DNA: TGCAGTGCTCCGACAGGGGGCGGCCCTAATGAAAAACTGTTTTTT; CDR3 protein: CSAPTGGGPNEKLFF
J gene: TRBJ2-7; clone size: many; D gene: .; CDR3 length: 15; V gene: TRBV2; CDR3 DNA: TGTGCCAGCAGTGAGGTGCTTCGGAGCTCCTACGAGCAGTACTTC; CDR3 protein: CASSEVLRSSYEQYF
J gene: TRBJ1-1; clone size: .; D gene: .; CDR3 length: 11; V gene: TRBV28; CDR3 DNA: TGTGCCAGCAGCAGCCTTACTGAAGCTTTCTTT; CDR3 protein: CASSSLTEAFF
J gene: TRBJ1-2; clone size: .; D gene: TRBD1; CDR3 length: 14; V gene: TRBV7-8; CDR3 DNA: TGTGCCAGCAGCAACAGGGGGCAGAACTATGGCTACACCTTC; CDR3 protein: CASSNRGQNYGYTF
J gene: TRBJ1-1; clone size: few; D gene: .; CDR3 length: 15; V gene: TRBV5-1; CDR3 DNA: TGCGCCAGCAGCTCCAACAGGGTGGGGAACACTGAAGCTTTCTTT; CDR3 protein: CASSSNRVGNTEAFF